The 15 T cell receptor beta chains listed next were all sequenced from one sample in a study of blood T cell repertoires in COVID-19. Clones were sequenced by immunoSEQ multiplex PCR, and TCRdb holds only the in-frame ones, with some missing. The sample lists roughly 110,000 clones; about 80% were seen once. Specimen: peripheral blood. The receptors shown here come from a man aged 70 or older with acute or convalescent COVID-19.

The J gene is TRBJ1-5, the V gene TRBV7-2, with D possibly being TRBD1 (5 bases). The CDR3 loop spans 14 amino acids. Germline values: CDR1 SGHTA, CDR2 FQGNSA. V lost 10 bases and J lost 6, with 19 bases in between. CDR3 sequence (DNA): TGTGCCACCTCGGATGCAGGGAAGGGTCAGCCCCAGCATTTT. Protein sequence: CATSDAGKGQPQHF.

The rearrangement uses TRBV10-3 and TRBJ2-5; TRBD1 aligns across 7 bases. The CDR3 covers 19 residues. Trimming cost V 6 bases and J 4 bases; bases outside gene matches: 23. Per germline, CDR1 ENHRY and CDR2 SYGVKD. The CDR3: CAIRPHLMTGTYSSETQYF. The CDR3, as DNA: TGTGCCATCAGGCCTCACTTAATGACAGGGACGTACTCCTCAGAGACCCAGTACTTC.

J is TRBJ2-1 and V is TRBV19, with 11 nucleotides matching TRBD1. With 0 bases clipped from V and 3 bases from J, the junction kept 4 bases outside the gene matches. CDR1 is LNHDA and CDR2 is SQIVND in the germline V gene (reference sequence). The CDR3 is made up of 17 amino acids. CDR3 region: CASSIDSGTGGYNEQFF. CDR3 nucleotide sequence: TGTGCCAGTAGTATAGATTCGGGGACAGGGGGCTACAATGAGCAGTTCTTC.

The gene calls are TRBV7-9 and TRBJ2-2; 9 bases match TRBD1. The CDR3 runs to 16 residues. The ends lost 4 bases at V and 3 bases at J; junction bases unmatched: 6. Germline values: CDR1 SEHNR, CDR2 FQNEAQ (reference sequence). CDR3 protein: CASSSYRDRDTGELFF. CDR3 DNA sequence: TGTGCCAGCAGCTCTTACCGGGACAGGGACACCGGGGAGCTGTTTTTT.

V usage is TRBV18 and J usage is TRBJ1-1; 7 nucleotides line up with TRBD1. The germline V gene has CDR1 KGHSH and CDR2 LQKENI. V dropped 0 bases and J dropped 4; count of bases not matched to a gene: 8. The CDR3 sequence is 16 residues long. As DNA, the CDR3 is TGTGCCAGCTCACCACCGGGGAGCAGGGGGGCCACTGAAGCTTTCTTT. This codes for CASSPPGSRGATEAFF.

V gene TRBV6-5 combines with J gene TRBJ2-7, with TRBD1 identical over 9 bases. Germline V CDR1 and CDR2: MNHEY, SVGAGI. The V and J ends lost 5 bases and 5 bases, in that order; junction bases with no gene match: 10. The CDR3 is 15 residues long. CDR3 region: CASSRRRDRVDEQYF. Here the CDR3 DNA reads TGTGCCAGCAGTCGTAGGAGGGACAGGGTAGACGAGCAGTACTTC.

J is TRBJ1-1 and V is TRBV13; no clear D gene. CDR1 and CDR2 (germline): PRHDT, FYEKMQ (reference sequence). Trimming cost V 5 bases and J 1 base, with 11 bases left between them. The CDR3 totals 14 residues. CDR3 protein: CASSPYLGNTEAFF. In DNA, the CDR3 is TGTGCCAGCAGCCCCTACCTAGGGAACACTGAAGCTTTCTTT.

The chain recombines TRBV7-8 with TRBJ2-1; 8 positions match TRBD2. CDR1 is SGHVS and CDR2 is FQNEAQ in the germline V gene. V shed 5 bases and J 15 bases; nucleotides not matched to a gene: 12. The CDR3 spans 13 residues. The DNA of the CDR3 is TGTGCCAGCAGCCAAAGCCTGTCCCGGGAGGGGTTCTTC. As protein: CASSQSLSREGFF.

This chain joins TRBV5-1 and TRBJ1-2, with 7 bases that match TRBD1. Germline V CDR1 and CDR2: SGHRS, YFSETQ. The CDR3 length is 15 residues. The V segment lost 3 bases and the J segment 4 bases; nucleotides outside the gene matches: 9. This CDR3 is CASSSGTAKGYGYTF. CDR3 DNA sequence: TGCGCCAGCAGCTCCGGGACAGCGAAGGGCTATGGCTACACCTTC.

CDR3 sequence reads: CASSLQQGNEQYF. The CDR3, as DNA: TGTGCCAGCAGCCTTCAACAGGGGAACGAGCAGTACTTC. The rearrangement links TRBV3-1 (or the pseudogene TRBV3-2) to TRBJ2-7, with TRBD1 identical over 7 bases. CDR1 and CDR2 from the germline V gene are LGHDT and YNNKEL (reference sequence). The CDR3 extends over 13 amino acids. The V and J ends lost 4 bases and 5 bases, in that order; junction bases with no gene match: 5.

The chain recombines TRBV5-1 with TRBJ2-1, with D perhaps TRBD1 (5 bases). CDR3 size: 13 residues. Trimming cost V 3 bases and J 7 bases, with 11 bases left between them. CDR1 and CDR2 from the germline V gene are SGHRS and YFSETQ. CDR3 region: CASSSQGSNEQFF. DNA of the CDR3: TGCGCCAGCAGCTCCCAGGGAAGTAATGAGCAGTTCTTC.

DNA of the CDR3: TGTGCCAGCAGCCAAGATCGGGTAGGGGAGCTGTTTTTT. Translation gives CASSQDRVGELFF. V and J are TRBV3-1 (or the pseudogene TRBV3-2) and TRBJ2-2; no reliable D call. Per germline, CDR1 LGHDT and CDR2 YNNKEL (reference sequence). The CDR3 contains 13 residues. V shed 0 bases and J shed 8 bases, with 7 bases lying between them.

The V gene is TRBV27, the J gene TRBJ1-3; D is unresolved. With 4 bases removed from V and 0 bases from J, the gap between germline ends came to 10 bases. CDR1 MNHEY and CDR2 SMNVEV come from the germline V gene (reference sequence). CDR3 length: 15 residues. The DNA for the CDR3 is TGTGCCAGCAGTTCGGCAGGCCGCTCTGGAAACACCATATATTTT. Amino acid sequence: CASSSAGRSGNTIYF.

This clone occurred once. The chain is built from TRBV10-3 and TRBJ1-1; D is unclear. The CDR3 is 14 amino acids. The germline CDR1 and CDR2 sequences are ENHRY and SYGVKD. The V end lost 2 bases, the J end lost 3 bases, and 10 bases lay between the germline ends. This CDR3 reads CAISERGTDTEAFF. CDR3 in DNA: TGTGCCATCAGTGAGCGCGGCACGGACACTGAAGCTTTCTTT.

The chain is built from TRBV9 and TRBJ2-3; 13 bases fit TRBD2. The CDR3 runs 16 residues. V lost 4 bases and J lost 0; bases outside the gene matches: 2. Germline assignment: CDR1 SGDLS and CDR2 YYNGEE. CDR3 in amino acids: CASSWGLAGSTDTQYF. DNA for the CDR3: TGTGCCAGCAGCTGGGGACTAGCGGGGAGCACAGATACGCAGTATTTT.